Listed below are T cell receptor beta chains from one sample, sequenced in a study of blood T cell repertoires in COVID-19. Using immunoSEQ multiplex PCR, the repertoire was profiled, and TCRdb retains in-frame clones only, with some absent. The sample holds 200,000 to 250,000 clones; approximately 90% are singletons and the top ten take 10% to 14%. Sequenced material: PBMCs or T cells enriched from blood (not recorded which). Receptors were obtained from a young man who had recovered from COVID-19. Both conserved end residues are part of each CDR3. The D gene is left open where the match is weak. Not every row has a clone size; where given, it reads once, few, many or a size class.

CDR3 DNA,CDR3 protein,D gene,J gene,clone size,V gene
TGTGCCAGCAGTCAGGGGTGGGAAAAACTGTTTTTT,CASSQGWEKLFF,NA,TRBJ1-4,NA,TRBV7-2
TGTGCCAGCAGCCCAACTAGCGGGAGTCGGGATGAGCAGTTCTTC,CASSPTSGSRDEQFF,TRBD2,TRBJ2-1,few,TRBV6-4
TGTGCCAGCAGTCCGATTGCAAGTCGGGATAACTATGGCTACACCTTC,CASSPIASRDNYGYTF,NA,TRBJ1-2,NA,TRBV27
TGTGCTAGTGGTTCCGCGCTCCATGGCTACACCTTC,CASGSALHGYTF,NA,TRBJ1-2,NA,TRBV12-5
TGCGCCAGCAGTCGGGGCAGGGGGCTGTCTGGTGGAAACACCATATATTTT,CASSRGRGLSGGNTIYF,TRBD1,TRBJ1-3,NA,TRBV23-1
TGTGCCAGCTCACTACAGACAGCCGCCGACGAGCAGTACTTC,CASSLQTAADEQYF,NA,TRBJ2-7,once,TRBV18
TGCGCCAGCAGACCTGGACTAGCGGGAGAAGGCGAGCAGTACTTC,CASRPGLAGEGEQYF,TRBD2,TRBJ2-7,NA,TRBV10-1
TGCGCCAGCAGCCTGGACATCAGGGTCGAGACCCAGTACTTC,CASSLDIRVETQYF,NA,TRBJ2-5,NA,TRBV5-1
TGTGCCAGCAGTTCTAAGTTACAGTTCTTC,CASSSKLQFF,NA,TRBJ2-1,NA,TRBV28
TGTGCCAGCAGTGAAGTTTTGTTCGGGAGTCTGGCTGTCACCGAAAGCCACAATGAGCAGTTCTTC,CASSEVLFGSLAVTESHNEQFF,NA,TRBJ2-1,NA,TRBV6-1
TGTGCCAGCAGTTTTCAGCGAGGGCGCGCAAACACCATATATTTT,CASSFQRGRANTIYF,NA,TRBJ1-3,NA,TRBV28
TGTGCCAGTAGTAGGTGGGAGTTAACAGATACGCAGTATTTT,CASSRWELTDTQYF,NA,TRBJ2-3,NA,TRBV19
TGTGCCAGCCAAGTAGCGGGAGTAAGCACAGATACGCAGTATTTT,CASQVAGVSTDTQYF,TRBD2,TRBJ2-3,NA,TRBV28
TGTGCCAGCAGCGAGGGGGGCACACAGGGGAACTATGGCTACACCTTC,CASSEGGTQGNYGYTF,TRBD1,TRBJ1-2,few,TRBV9
TGTGCCAGCAGCCCCGACAGGGCGGACACCGGGGAGCTGTTTTTT,CASSPDRADTGELFF,TRBD1,TRBJ2-2,NA,TRBV11-3
TGTGCCAGCAGCCCCGACAGCTATGGCTACACCTTC,CASSPDSYGYTF,NA,TRBJ1-2,NA,TRBV5-4
TGTGCCAGCAGTGAAAGCTTTGGTTACGAGCAGTACTTC,CASSESFGYEQYF,NA,TRBJ2-7,NA,TRBV2
TGTGCCAGCAGTGATTATGGGAGCTCCTACGAGCAGTACTTC,CASSDYGSSYEQYF,NA,TRBJ2-7,NA,TRBV6-1
TGTGCCAGTAGTATCGGGGGTAACACTGAAGCTTTCTTT,CASSIGGNTEAFF,NA,TRBJ1-1,NA,TRBV19
TGTGCCAGCAGTGAACCCGTTGAGGGTGTGAACACCGGGGAGCTGTTTTTT,CASSEPVEGVNTGELFF,NA,TRBJ2-2,NA,TRBV2
TGCGCCAGCAGCTTATTGTTTGAGGTACTTGGGGCCAACGTCCTGACTTTC,CASSLLFEVLGANVLTF,NA,TRBJ2-6,NA,TRBV5-1
TGTGCCAGCAGCCCTGGACTAGCGGGAGATGTTGAGCAGTTCTTC,CASSPGLAGDVEQFF,TRBD2,TRBJ2-1,NA,TRBV11-3
TGTGCCTGGAGTGTGAGGCTGGGAGATCAGCCCCAGCATTTT,CAWSVRLGDQPQHF,NA,TRBJ1-5,NA,TRBV30
TGTGCCAGCAGCTTTTCATATGCCAGAAATAAAGTCTACGAGCAGTACTTC,CASSFSYARNKVYEQYF,NA,TRBJ2-7,NA,TRBV7-9
TGTGCCAGCAGCTTGAGAATGGTTGCAACTAATGAAAAACTGTTTTTT,CASSLRMVATNEKLFF,NA,TRBJ1-4,NA,TRBV7-9